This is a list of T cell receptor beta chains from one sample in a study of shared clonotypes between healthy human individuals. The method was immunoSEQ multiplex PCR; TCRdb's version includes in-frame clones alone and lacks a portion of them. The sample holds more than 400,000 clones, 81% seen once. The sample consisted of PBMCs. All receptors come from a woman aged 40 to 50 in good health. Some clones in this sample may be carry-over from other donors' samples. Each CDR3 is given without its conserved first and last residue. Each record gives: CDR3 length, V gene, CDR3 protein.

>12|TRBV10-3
ANSGESSTDTQY
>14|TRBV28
ASSLSAGEATDTQY
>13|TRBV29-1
SVVIPRQGNEKLF
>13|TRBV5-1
ASSSGATASLEAF
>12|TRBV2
ASTWASGTDTQY
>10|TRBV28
ASSVLNYEQY
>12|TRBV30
AWNKQVDLDEQY
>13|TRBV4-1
ASSPNRGGRTEAF
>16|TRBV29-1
SVEEEGSISSGANVLT
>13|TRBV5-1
ASSLEDRSYNEQF
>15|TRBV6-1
ASSEATGTTNTDTQY
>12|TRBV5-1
ASSRLAGSGEQF
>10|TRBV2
ASRREVYEQY
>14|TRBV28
ASSTPAGGATDTQY
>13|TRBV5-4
ASSFPGTGRGLAF
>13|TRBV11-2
ASSFSLVGSGELF
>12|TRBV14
ASSRLRGPNEQF
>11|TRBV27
ASSLGGDQPQH
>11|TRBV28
ASSPPTYNEQF
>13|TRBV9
ASSVSGSNTGELF
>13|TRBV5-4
ASSLGGQNYYGYT
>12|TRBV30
AWSASGSRYEQY
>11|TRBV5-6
ASSSELGTEAF
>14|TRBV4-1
ASSQVNGLAYNEQF
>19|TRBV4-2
ASSPRQLTGTGTSGADTQY
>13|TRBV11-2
ASSRQMTLTYEQY
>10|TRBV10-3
ASSIQGRGYT
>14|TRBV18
ASSPRLGQQGNTIY
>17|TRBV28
ASTNDRGTSSSSYNEQF
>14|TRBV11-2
ASSLPIGSSYNEQF
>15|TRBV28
ASSRAASGRARDTQY
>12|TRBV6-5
ASSRGGPKYEQY
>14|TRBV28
ASSLFDGLSTDTQY
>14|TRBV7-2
ASSLEAGLSSYEQY
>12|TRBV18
ASSPRDSSYEQY
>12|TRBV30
AFASGISRNIQY
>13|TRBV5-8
ASSAADGPSQPQH
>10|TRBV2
ASTVVTYEQY
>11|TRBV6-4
ASSYNPTDTQY
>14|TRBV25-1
ASSDYSSSGANVLT
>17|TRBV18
ASSPLPRRQVSSYNEQF
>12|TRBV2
ASSGQSVNTEAF
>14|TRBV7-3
ASSPHGLGSTGELF
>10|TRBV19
ASSISYNEQF
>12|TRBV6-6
ASSVTGRDTEAF
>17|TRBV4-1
ASSPATVSRQGPDYGYT
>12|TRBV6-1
ASRTTGVRYGYT
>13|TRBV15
ATSRDWRPYNEQF
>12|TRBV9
ASSVGSMNTEAF
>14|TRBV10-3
AISESGRRTNTEAF